The 12 T cell receptor beta chains below come from one sample, sequenced in a study of blood T cell repertoires in COVID-19. Sequencing used immunoSEQ multiplex PCR; TCRdb keeps in-frame clones, though not all of them. In the table there are approximately 71,000 clones, around three quarters of which are singletons. What was sequenced was peripheral blood. The source is a human donor in a cohort sampled during active COVID-19.

The rearrangement joins TRBV5-1 to TRBJ2-3, with TRBD2 identical over 13 bases. The CDR3 is made up of 15 amino acids. With V trimmed by 4 bases and J by 6 bases, 5 bases remained unmatched. Per the germline V gene, CDR1 is SGHRS and CDR2 is YFSETQ. CDR3 nucleotide sequence: TGCGCCAGCAGCGAGGGACTAGCGGGGTCGGATACGCAGTATTTT. Translated: CASSEGLAGSDTQYF.

This rearrangement joins TRBV14 to TRBJ1-2; the D is unclear. This CDR3 comprises 14 residues. Looked up from germline, CDR1 is SGHDN and CDR2 is FVKESK. The V gene lost 0 bases and the J gene lost 4 bases, with 9 bases spanning the gap. The CDR3 loop is CASSQERGAYGYTF. The CDR3 DNA is TGTGCCAGCAGCCAAGAGCGGGGAGCCTATGGCTACACCTTC. Together with reference TRBV14 and TRBJ1-2, the CDR3 gives the full variable domain: EAGVTQFPSHSVIEKGQTVTLRCDPISGHDNLYWYRRVMGKEIKFLLHFVKESKQDESGMPNNRFLAERTGGTYSTLKVQPAELEDSGVYFCASSQERGAYGYTFGSGTRLTVV.

This chain links TRBV29-1 with TRBJ2-7; 8 nucleotides match TRBD1. This CDR3 has 13 amino acids. Germline CDR1 and CDR2: SQVTM and ANQGSEA. J gave up 7 bases and V 7 bases, and 12 bases lay outside the gene matches. This CDR3 is CSAMDREFEEQYF. The CDR3 DNA follows: TGCAGCGCCATGGACAGGGAGTTCGAGGAGCAGTACTTC.

The CDR3 is CASSENYRGVGTGELFF. The CDR3 DNA sequence: TGTGCCAGCAGTGAGAATTACAGGGGCGTTGGCACCGGGGAGCTGTTTTTT. This chain joins TRBV6-4 and TRBJ2-2; TRBD1 aligns across 7 bases. Trimming at V came to 3 bases and at J to 4 bases, leaving 11 bases not matched to a gene. Germline-derived CDR1 and CDR2 are MRHNA and SNTAGT. The CDR3 totals 17 residues.

V usage is TRBV12-5 and J usage is TRBJ2-5, with 9 bases fitting TRBD1. The CDR3 runs to 14 residues. V shed 5 bases and J 4 bases; nucleotides not matched to a gene: 5. Germline V gene data show CDR1 as LGHNT and CDR2 as FRNRAP. The DNA for the CDR3 is TGTGCTAGTGGTCCAGGACAGGGGCTAGAGACCCAGTACTTC. It encodes CASGPGQGLETQYF.

This chain connects TRBV10-3 to TRBJ2-1; 7 positions match TRBD1. The CDR3 sequence is 15 residues long. Losses at the gene ends were 6 bases for V and 5 bases for J; bases not matched to a gene: 10. The germline V gene encodes CDR1 ENHRY and CDR2 SYGVKD. The CDR3 coding sequence is TGTGCCATCAGCCCCTCGACAGGGTCTAACAATGAGCAGTTCTTC. Translated: CAISPSTGSNNEQFF.

The genes are TRBV18 and TRBJ2-5, with D maybe TRBD2 (6 bases). Germline V CDR1 and CDR2: KGHSH, LQKENI. The CDR3 consists of 15 residues. Trimming left V 0 bases short and J 5 bases short, with 13 bases between. The CDR3 nucleotides are TGTGCCAGCTCACCACCGTCTCTAGGAGGGGAGACCCAGTACTTC. This encodes CASSPPSLGGETQYF.

This clone was seen a single time. The chain uses TRBV5-1 and TRBJ2-5; the match to TRBD1 covers 9 bases. The germline V gene has CDR1 SGHRS and CDR2 YFSETQ. V lost 1 base and J lost 4; bases outside the gene matches: 2. The CDR3 runs 14 residues. The CDR3 DNA reads as TGCGCCAGCAGCTTGACGGGACAGGGAGAGACCCAGTACTTC. It specifies CASSLTGQGETQYF.

This rearrangement joins TRBV14 to TRBJ2-1; D possibly corresponds to TRBD1 (5 bases). The CDR3 runs to 12 residues. Deletions cut 4 bases from V and 11 bases from J, with 12 bases between. Germline CDR1 reads SGHDN; CDR2 reads FVKESK. The CDR3 DNA reads as TGTGCCAGCAGCCCCGGACATCATAAGCAGTTCTTC. This translates into CASSPGHHKQFF.

DNA of the CDR3: TGCGCCAGCAGCGGCGGGGGTAGCGGGGGCACAGATACGCAGTATTTT. Translated, it gives CASSGGGSGGTDTQYF. The genes are TRBV5-1 and TRBJ2-3, with 8 nucleotides matching TRBD2. The CDR3 has 16 amino acids. The germline CDR1 and CDR2 sequences are SGHRS and YFSETQ. V lost 4 bases to trimming and J lost 1 base; unmatched junction nucleotides: 8.

This clone showed up just once. The rearrangement joins TRBV6-2 or TRBV6-3 to TRBJ2-4; 14 bases fit TRBD2. The CDR3 sequence is 15 residues long. V dropped 6 bases and J dropped 7; count of bases not matched to a gene: 5. Germline CDR1 is MNHEY and CDR2 is SVGEGT. The CDR3 protein is CASSRLAGGPNIQYF. DNA for the CDR3: TGTGCCAGCAGCCGACTAGCGGGAGGGCCTAACATTCAGTACTTC.

This clone was found a few times. An end of the junction differs from the germline gene, which may be a read error. The chain recombines TRBV6-5 with TRBJ1-5, with 8 nucleotides matching TRBD1. Germline V CDR1 and CDR2: MNHEY, SVGAGI. The CDR3 runs to 16 residues. The chain's CDR3 is CASSYSRTGSNQPQHF. The CDR3 region has the DNA TGTGCCAGCAGCTACTCTAGGACAGGGAGCAATCAGCCCCAGCATTTT.